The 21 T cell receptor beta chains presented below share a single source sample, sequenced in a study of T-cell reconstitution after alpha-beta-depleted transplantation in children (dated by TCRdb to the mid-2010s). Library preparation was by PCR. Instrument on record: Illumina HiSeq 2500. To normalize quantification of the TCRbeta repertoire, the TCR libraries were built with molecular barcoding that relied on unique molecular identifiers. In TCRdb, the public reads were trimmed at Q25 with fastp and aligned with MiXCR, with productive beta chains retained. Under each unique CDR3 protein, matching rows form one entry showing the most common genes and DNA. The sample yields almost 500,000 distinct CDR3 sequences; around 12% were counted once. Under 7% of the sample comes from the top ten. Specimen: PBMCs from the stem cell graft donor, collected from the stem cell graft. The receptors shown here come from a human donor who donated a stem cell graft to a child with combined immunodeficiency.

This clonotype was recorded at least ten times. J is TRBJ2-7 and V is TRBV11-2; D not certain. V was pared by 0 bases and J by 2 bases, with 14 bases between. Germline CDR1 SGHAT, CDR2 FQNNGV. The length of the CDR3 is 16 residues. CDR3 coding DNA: TGTGCCAGCAGCTTAGAGGGGATCCTACCAACCTACGAGCAGTACTTC. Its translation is CASSLEGILPTYEQYF.

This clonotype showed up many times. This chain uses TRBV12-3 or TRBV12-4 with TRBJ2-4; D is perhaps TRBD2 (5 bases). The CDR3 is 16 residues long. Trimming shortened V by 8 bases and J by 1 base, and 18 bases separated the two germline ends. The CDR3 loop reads CASGLPEGSAKNIQYF. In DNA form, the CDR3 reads TGTGCCAGCGGTCTACCTGAGGGCTCGGCCAAAAACATTCAGTACTTC.

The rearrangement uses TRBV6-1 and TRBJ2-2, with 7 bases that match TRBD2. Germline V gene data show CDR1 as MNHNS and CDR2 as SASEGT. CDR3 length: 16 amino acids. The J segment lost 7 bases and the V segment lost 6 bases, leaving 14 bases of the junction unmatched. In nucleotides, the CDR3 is TGTGCCAGCAGCCCCCAGCGGGGCGCACCGGGCGGGGAGCTGTTTTTT. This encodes CASSPQRGAPGGELFF.

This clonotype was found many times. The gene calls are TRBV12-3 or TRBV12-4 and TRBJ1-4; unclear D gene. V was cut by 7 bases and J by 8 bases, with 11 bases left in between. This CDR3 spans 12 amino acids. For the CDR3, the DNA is TGTGCCAGCACCCTAATGGGGGAAAAACTGTTTTTT. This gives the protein CASTLMGEKLFF.

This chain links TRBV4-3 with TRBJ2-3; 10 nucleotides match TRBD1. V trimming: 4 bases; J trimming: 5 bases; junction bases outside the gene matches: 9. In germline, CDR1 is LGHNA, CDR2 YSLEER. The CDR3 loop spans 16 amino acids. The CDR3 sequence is CASSLFTGQGKDTQYF. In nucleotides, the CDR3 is TGCGCCAGCAGCCTTTTCACGGGACAGGGGAAAGATACGCAGTATTTT.

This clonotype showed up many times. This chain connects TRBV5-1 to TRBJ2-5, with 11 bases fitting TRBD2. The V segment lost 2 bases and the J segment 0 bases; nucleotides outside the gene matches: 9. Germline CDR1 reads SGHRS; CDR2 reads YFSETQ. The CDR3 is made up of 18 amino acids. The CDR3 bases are TGCGCCAGCAGCTTTGGGGCTAGCGGGAGGTCGTACCAAGAGACCCAGTACTTC. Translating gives CASSFGASGRSYQETQYF.

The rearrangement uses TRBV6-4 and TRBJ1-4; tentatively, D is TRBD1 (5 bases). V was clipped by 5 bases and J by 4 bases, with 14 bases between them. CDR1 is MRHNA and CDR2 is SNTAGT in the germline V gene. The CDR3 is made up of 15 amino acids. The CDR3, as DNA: TGTGCCAGCAGTAAAAGACAGTTCCGTAATGAAAAACTGTTTTTT. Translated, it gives CASSKRQFRNEKLFF.

The CDR3 reads CASSLGGSWGRTEAFF. The CDR3 coding sequence is TGTGCCAGCAGCTTGGGGGGTTCGTGGGGAAGGACTGAAGCTTTCTTT. This sequence joins TRBV12-3 or TRBV12-4 and TRBJ1-1; TRBD1 is a possible D gene (5 bases). V gave up 6 bases and J gave up 5 bases, with 22 bases separating them. CDR3 length: 16 amino acids.

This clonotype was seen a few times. Here the CDR3 reads CASSYQGAPNTEAFF. The CDR3 DNA follows: TGTGCCAGCAGCTACCAGGGGGCGCCGAACACTGAAGCTTTCTTT. The chain has TRBV7-2 and TRBJ1-1; 8 bases map to TRBD1. Unmatched junction bases numbered 5, after V lost 4 bases and J lost 1 base. This CDR3 comprises 15 residues. Germline V lookup: CDR1 SGHTA, CDR2 FQGNSA.

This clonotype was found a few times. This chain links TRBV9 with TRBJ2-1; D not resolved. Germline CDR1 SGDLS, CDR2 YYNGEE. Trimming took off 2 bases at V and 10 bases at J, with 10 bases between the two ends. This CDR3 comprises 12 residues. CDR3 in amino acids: CASSVDVGEQFF. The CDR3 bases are TGTGCCAGCAGCGTTGACGTGGGGGAGCAGTTCTTC.

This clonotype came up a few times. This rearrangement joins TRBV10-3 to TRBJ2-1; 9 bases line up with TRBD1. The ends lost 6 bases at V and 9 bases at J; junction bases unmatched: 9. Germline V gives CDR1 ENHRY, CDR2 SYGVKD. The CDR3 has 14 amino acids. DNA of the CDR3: TGTGCCATCAGCTCCGGGACAGGGTGGGGTGAGCAGTTCTTC. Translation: CAISSGTGWGEQFF.

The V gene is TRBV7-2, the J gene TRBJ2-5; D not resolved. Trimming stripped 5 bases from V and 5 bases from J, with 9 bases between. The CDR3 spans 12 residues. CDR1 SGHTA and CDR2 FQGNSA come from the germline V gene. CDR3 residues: CASSPQLETQYF. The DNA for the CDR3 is TGTGCCAGCAGCCCTCAGTTGGAGACCCAGTACTTC.

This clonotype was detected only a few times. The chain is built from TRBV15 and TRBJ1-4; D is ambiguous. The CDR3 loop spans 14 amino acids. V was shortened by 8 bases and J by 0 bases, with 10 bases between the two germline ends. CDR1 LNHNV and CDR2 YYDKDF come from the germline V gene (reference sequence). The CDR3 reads CATSSWATNEKLFF. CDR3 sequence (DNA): TGTGCCACCTCCAGTTGGGCAACTAATGAAAAACTGTTTTTT.

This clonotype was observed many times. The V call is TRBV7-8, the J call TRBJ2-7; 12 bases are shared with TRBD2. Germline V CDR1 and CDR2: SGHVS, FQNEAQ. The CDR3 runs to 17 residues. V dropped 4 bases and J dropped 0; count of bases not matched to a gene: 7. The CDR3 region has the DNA TGTGCCAGCAGCTACAGACTAGCGGGAGCAACCTCCTACGAGCAGTACTTC. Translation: CASSYRLAGATSYEQYF.

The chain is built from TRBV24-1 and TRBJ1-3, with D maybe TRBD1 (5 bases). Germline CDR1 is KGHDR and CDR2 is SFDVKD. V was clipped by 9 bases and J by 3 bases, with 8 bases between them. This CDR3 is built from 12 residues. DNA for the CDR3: TGTGCCACCTCAGGGTATGGAAACACCATATATTTT. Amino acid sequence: CATSGYGNTIYF.

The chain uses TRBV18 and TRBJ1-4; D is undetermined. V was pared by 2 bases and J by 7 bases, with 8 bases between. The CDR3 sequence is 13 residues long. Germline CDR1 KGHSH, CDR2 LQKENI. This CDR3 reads CASSPNDVEKLFF. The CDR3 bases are TGTGCCAGCTCACCAAACGATGTTGAAAAACTGTTTTTT.

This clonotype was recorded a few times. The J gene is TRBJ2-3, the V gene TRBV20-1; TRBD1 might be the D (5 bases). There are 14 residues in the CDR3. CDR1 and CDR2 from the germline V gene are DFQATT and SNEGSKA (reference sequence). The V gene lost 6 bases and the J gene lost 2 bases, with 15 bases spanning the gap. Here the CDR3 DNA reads TGCAGTGCAAGTTATAAGGGGCCCACAGATACGCAGTATTTT. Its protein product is CSASYKGPTDTQYF.

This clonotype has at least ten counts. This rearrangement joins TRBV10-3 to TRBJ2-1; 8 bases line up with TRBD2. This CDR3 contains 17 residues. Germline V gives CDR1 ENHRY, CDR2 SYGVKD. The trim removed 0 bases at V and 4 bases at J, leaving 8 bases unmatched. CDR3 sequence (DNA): TGTGCCATCAGTGAGTCGATAGGGGGACTAGTATACAATGAGCAGTTCTTC. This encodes CAISESIGGLVYNEQFF.

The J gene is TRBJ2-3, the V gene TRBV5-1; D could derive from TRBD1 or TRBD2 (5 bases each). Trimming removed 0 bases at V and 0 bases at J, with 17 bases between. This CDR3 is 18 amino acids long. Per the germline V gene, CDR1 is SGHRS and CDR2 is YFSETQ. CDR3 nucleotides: TGCGCCAGCAGCTTGGGAAGTACGGGGCGCGCTAGCACAGATACGCAGTATTTT. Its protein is CASSLGSTGRASTDTQYF.

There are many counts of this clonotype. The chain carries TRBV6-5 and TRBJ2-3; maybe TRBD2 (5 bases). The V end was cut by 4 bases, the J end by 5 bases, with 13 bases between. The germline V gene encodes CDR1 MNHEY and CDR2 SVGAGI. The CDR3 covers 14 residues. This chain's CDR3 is CASSSARGKDTQYF. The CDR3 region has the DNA TGTGCCAGCAGTTCCGCCCGGGGAAAAGATACGCAGTATTTT.

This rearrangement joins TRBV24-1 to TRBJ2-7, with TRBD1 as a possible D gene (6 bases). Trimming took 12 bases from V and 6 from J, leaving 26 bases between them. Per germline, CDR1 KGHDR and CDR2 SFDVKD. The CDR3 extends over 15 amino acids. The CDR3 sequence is CAVRQSRDEGGEQYF. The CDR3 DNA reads TGTGCCGTCCGACAGAGCCGGGACGAAGGGGGCGAGCAGTACTTC.